The source of this TCR beta chain is a study of T-cell memory formation after mild COVID-19. Study information: TCR clusters were mostly confined to one donor each. Study-wide results and limits: There was a balanced CD4/CD8 profile in clones contracting day 15 to 85, and later expanders leaned CD4+. Whether second-wave clones peaking at day 37 were SARS-CoV-2 specific went unconfirmed. The CD4+ clones that contracted clustered mainly within CM and EM, and the CD8+ clones concentrated in EMRA.

Worth noting for this clonotype: Its matching antigen is unknown.

TCRdb called the 5' RACE reads again in MiXCR, with one record for every CDR3 protein. The table has about 200,000 distinct CDR3 sequences, 9% to 10% seen once. Trimming at V came to 0 bases and at J to 5 bases, leaving 8 bases not matched to a gene. Germline V gives CDR1 SGHKS, CDR2 YYEKEE (reference sequence). This CDR3 contains 16 residues. The source material was PBMCs or a T cell subset sorted from them (not recorded which). The chain has TRBV5-5 and TRBJ2-7; 10 bases are a match to TRBD1. The receptor was derived from a man aged 18 to 35 who had mild COVID-19 (a few samples of this study predate the infection). Cell type and time point are not known. The CDR3, as DNA: TGTGCCAGCAGCTTGGGGGTGGGACAGGGGAGGAACGAGCAGTACGTC. This translates into CASSLGVGQGRNEQYV.